The TCR beta chain described here comes from a study of CD8 T cells in ankylosing spondylitis. Findings of the study overall: Researchers report that disease-linked clones proved CD8+ and relatively rare in peripheral blood. Within matched ankylosing spondylitis synovial fluid, disease-linked clones were reportedly significantly enriched. It appeared that ankylosing spondylitis blood was characterized by a TCR beta motif of roughly 8 highly homologous variants.

CDR3 length equals 15 residues. Trimming took 2 bases from V and 9 from J; bases not matched to a gene: 7. Germline V gene sequence: CDR1 SGHVS, CDR2 FQNEAQ. Turning to this clonotype: Its target is unknown.

Quantitative molecular-barcoded 5'-RACE generated the TCR beta libraries. TCRdb re-analysed the 5' RACE reads in MiXCR, keeping a single row per CDR3 protein. Among roughly 400,000 distinct CDR3 sequences, approximately 20% were seen once, and the ten largest hold approximately 15%. Material for sequencing was blood, either unsorted or a sorted T cell fraction (not recorded which). The chain carries TRBV7-8 and TRBJ2-1, with 10 bases lining up with TRBD2. This TCR was recovered from a male donor with ankylosing spondylitis. CDR3: CASSLSLAGVAEQFF. The CDR3 nucleotides read TGTGCCAGCAGCTTAAGCCTAGCGGGAGTTGCTGAGCAGTTCTTC. Together with reference TRBV7-8 and TRBJ2-1, the CDR3 gives the full variable domain: GAGVSQSPRYKVAKRGQDVALRCDPISGHVSLFWYQQALGQGPEFLTYFQNEAQLDKSGLPSDRFFAERPEGSVSTLKIQRTQQEDSAVYLCASSLSLAGVAEQFFGPGTRLTVL.